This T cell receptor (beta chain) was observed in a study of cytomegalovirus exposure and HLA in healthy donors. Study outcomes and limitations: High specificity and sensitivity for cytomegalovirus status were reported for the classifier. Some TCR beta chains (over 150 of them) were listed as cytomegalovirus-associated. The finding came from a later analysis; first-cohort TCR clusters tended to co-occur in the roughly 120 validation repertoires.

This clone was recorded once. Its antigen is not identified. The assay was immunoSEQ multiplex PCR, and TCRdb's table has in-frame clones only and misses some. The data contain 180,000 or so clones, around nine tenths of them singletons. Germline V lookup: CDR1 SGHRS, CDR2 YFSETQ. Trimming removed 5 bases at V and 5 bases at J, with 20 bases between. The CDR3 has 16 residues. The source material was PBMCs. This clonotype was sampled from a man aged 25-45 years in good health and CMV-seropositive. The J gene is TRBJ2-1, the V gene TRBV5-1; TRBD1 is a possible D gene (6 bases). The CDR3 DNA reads TGCGCCAGCAGTCCCCCACAGGGAAGTTCCGACAATGAGCAGTTCTTC. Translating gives CASSPPQGSSDNEQFF.